The clone carrying this T cell receptor beta chain appeared many times. After removal of 3 bases from V and 9 bases from J, the junction contained 8 bases not matched to a gene. This CDR3 comprises 15 residues. Using its own MiXCR run on the RT-PCR reads, TCRdb lists one record per CDR3 protein. The sample has tens of thousands of distinct CDR3 sequences; roughly a third are singletons. The sample belongs to a study of patients and donors after allogeneic stem cell transplantation. The clonotype comes from a human donor who was either an allogeneic HSCT recipient or a stem cell or donor lymphocyte infusion donor (not recorded which). It is not recorded whose cells these are; they may come from a transplant donor. Material for sequencing was blood, either unsorted or a sorted T cell fraction (not recorded which). V usage is TRBV12-3 or TRBV12-4 and J usage is TRBJ1-5, with TRBD1 matching over 10 bases. In DNA form, the CDR3 reads TGTGCCAGCAGTTTCGGGACAGGGGTTTGGGGGCCCCAGCATTTT. Translated, it gives CASSFGTGVWGPQHF.